This T cell receptor beta chain was identified during a study of blood T cell repertoires in COVID-19 (dated by TCRdb to between 2020 and 2021). About the study as a whole: The collaborator samples originated in the United States, Italy and Spain and spanned the acute and convalescent phases of COVID-19. Where available, HLA class I and class II types were taken from metadata supplied by the sample provider and were not determined by assay-based typing. Deeply sampled blood TCRbeta repertoires from subjects exposed to, actively infected with, or recovered from COVID-19 were included in the dataset. Sample metadata almost always included a de-identified subject ID, COVID-19 status, age in years and sex. The material from the prospective study consisted of cDNA or gDNA derived from T cells, B-cell-depleted T cells, or PBMCs. Samples came from the ongoing ImmuneRACE study (first 160 participants) plus 1,254 subjects from 6 global collaborators. The repertoires were made available in a free public database intended to serve as a resource for research on the immune response to SARS-CoV-2.

TCRbeta CDR3 regions were amplified from genomic DNA using the immunoSEQ Assay, a bias-controlled multiplex PCR. Regarding the original processing steps: Nucleated cell counts per sample were estimated from amplification of reference gene primers within the assay. Sequence reads were collapsed and filtered to measure the absolute abundance of every unique TCRbeta CDR3 rearrangement. Productive Simpson clonality was computed per sample as the square root of Simpson's diversity index over productive rearrangements. TCRdb holds this immuneACCESS table with in-frame rearrangements only. Some clones are missing; in checked studies, unresolved V genes explain under half, and the rest has no known cause. D and trimming were read from the DNA, whereas the V and J calls and clone size are those reported in that table. The sample contains fewer than 65,000 clones, approximately 83% of them found a single time. In total, the top ten clones hold roughly 10% of the sample.

One collaborating source in Seattle enrolled patients while the patients were actively infected and followed the patients over time throughout the course of disease. Each collaborating institution followed its own protocols to collect whole blood in K2EDTA tubes. For TCRbeta analysis, collaborator samples were shipped as frozen whole blood, as isolated PBMCs, or as DNA extracted from either sample type. In the case of this clone: The target of this receptor is not known. No much larger clonotype is one base removed from it; base qualities were not supplied.

V sheds 4 bases and J sheds 1 base, leaving 9 bases between their ends. Including cysteine and phenylalanine, the CDR3 has 13 amino acids. The only DNA kept is the CDR3, 39 bases in frame from the first base. The germline V gene (reference sequence) provides CDR1 SGHNT and CDR2 YYREEE. The full study reports these points: How much clinical and demographic metadata was included differed by source and by participant, and the metadata was provided uncurated.

Source material: peripheral blood. The chain is encoded by TRBV5-4 joined to TRBJ2-7; TRBD1 is possibly the D segment (5 matching bases). This TCR was recovered from a man aged 25-45 years with COVID-19, enrolled during active disease. The bases read TGTGCCAGCAGCGGGGCAGGGTCCTACGAGCAGTACTTC. Its protein product is CASSGAGSYEQYF.